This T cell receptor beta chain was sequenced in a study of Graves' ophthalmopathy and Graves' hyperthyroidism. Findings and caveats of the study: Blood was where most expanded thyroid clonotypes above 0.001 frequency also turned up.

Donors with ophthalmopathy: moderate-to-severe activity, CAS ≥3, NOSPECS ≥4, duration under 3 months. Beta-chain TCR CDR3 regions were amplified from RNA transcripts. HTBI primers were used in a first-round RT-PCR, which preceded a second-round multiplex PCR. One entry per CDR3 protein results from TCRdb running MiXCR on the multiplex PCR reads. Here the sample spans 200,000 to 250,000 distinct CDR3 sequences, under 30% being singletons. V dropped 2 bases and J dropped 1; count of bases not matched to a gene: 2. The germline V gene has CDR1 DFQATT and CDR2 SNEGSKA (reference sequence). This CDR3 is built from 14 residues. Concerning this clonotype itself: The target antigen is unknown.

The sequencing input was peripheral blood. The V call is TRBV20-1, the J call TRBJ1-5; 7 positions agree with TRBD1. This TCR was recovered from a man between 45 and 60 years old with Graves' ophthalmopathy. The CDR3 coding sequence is TGCAGTGCTAGACCGGGACAGAGCAATCAGCCCCAGCATTTT. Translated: CSARPGQSNQPQHF.